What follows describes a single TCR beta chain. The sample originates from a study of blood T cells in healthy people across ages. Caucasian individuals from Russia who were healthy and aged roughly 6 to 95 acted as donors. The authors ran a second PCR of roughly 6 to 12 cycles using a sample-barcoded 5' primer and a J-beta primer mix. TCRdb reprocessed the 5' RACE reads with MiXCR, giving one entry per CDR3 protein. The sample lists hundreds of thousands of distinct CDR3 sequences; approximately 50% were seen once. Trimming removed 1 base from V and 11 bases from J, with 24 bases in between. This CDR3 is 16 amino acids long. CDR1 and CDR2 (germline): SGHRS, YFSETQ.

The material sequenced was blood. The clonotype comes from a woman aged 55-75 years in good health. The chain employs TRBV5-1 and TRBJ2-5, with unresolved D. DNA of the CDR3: TGCGCCAGCAGCTTGCTCTTCGCTTCCTCCTACAATGAGCAGTACTTC. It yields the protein CASSLLFASSYNEQYF.